In its sample, the clone carrying this T cell receptor beta chain was seen a few times. Its cognate antigen is unknown. The sample is drawn from a study of CD8+ T cells in alopecia areata. Study-level results: Whereas mice showed it more clearly, TCR sharing across patients was murkier, possibly because of HLA. Tofacitinib yielded significantly lower scalp clonality and fewer expanded CD8+ clones among the top 100.

Sequencing relied on a cDNA template that was reverse transcribed from extracted RNA. Assay used: immunoSEQ multiplex PCR; TCRdb lists only in-frame clones, some missing. Counted here are 110,000 to 150,000 clones, roughly 52% occurring once; the ten biggest clones make up approximately 16%. Treatment defined: oral pan-JAK inhibitor, 5-10 mg twice daily. Researchers gathered lesional scalp punch biopsies and peripheral blood from patients with alopecia areata. The CDR3 runs to 13 residues. The germline CDR1 and CDR2 sequences are SGHDT and YYEEEE. V was clipped by 3 bases and J by 3 bases, with 7 bases between them.

The sample in question was CD8+ T cells sorted from blood, obtained at week 4, from a patient treated with tofacitinib. V usage is TRBV5-6 and J usage is TRBJ1-5; D call uncertain. The clonotype comes from a human donor with alopecia areata. CDR3 protein: CASSSGYNQPQHF. In DNA, the CDR3 is TGTGCCAGCAGCTCCGGATACAATCAGCCCCAGCATTTT.